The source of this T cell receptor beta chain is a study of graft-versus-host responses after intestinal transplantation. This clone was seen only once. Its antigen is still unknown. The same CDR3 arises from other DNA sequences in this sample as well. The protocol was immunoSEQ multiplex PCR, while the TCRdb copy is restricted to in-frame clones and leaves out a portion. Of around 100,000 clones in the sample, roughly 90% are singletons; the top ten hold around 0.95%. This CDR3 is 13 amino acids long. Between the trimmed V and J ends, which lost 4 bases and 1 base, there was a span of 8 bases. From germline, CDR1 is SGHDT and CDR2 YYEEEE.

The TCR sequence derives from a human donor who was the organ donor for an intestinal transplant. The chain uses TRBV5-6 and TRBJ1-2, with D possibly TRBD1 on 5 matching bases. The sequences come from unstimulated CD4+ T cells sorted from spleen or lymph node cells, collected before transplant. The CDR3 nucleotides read TGTGCCAGCAGCCCCGGGGGTAACTATGGCTACACCTTC. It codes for CASSPGGNYGYTF. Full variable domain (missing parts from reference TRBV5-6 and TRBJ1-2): DAGVTQSPTHLIKTRGQQVTLRCSPKSGHDTVSWYQQALGQGPQFIFQYYEEEERQRGNFPDRFSGHQFPNYSSELNVNALLLGDSALYLCASSPGGNYGYTFGSGTRLTVV.